These 25 T cell receptor beta chains were all obtained from the same sample, sequenced in a study of patients and donors after allogeneic stem cell transplantation. TCRdb re-called the RT-PCR reads with MiXCR, one entry per CDR3 protein. The repertoire consists of about a million distinct CDR3 sequences, with about a sixth occurring once and the leading ten covering roughly 6%. Sequencing used blood, either unsorted or a sorted T cell fraction (not recorded which). These receptors were obtained from a human donor who was either an allogeneic HSCT recipient or a stem cell or donor lymphocyte infusion donor (not recorded which). It is not recorded whose cells these are; they may come from a transplant donor.

This clonotype was seen a handful of times. This rearrangement joins TRBV27 to TRBJ2-7; TRBD1 matches 7 bases. Germline trimming cut 4 bases from V and 2 bases from J; bases unmatched to any gene: 5. Germline assignment: CDR1 MNHEY and CDR2 SMNVEV (reference sequence). This CDR3 has 14 residues. CDR3 DNA sequence: TGTGCCAGCAGTTACGGGACAGTGGCCTACGAGCAGTACTTC. Translating gives CASSYGTVAYEQYF.

The chain recombines TRBV5-1 with TRBJ1-1; D is possibly TRBD1 (5 bases). Germline CDR1 and CDR2: SGHRS and YFSETQ. The CDR3 totals 14 residues. Trimming took 3 bases from V and 2 from J, leaving 11 bases between them. CDR3 in amino acids: CASSSRQTNTEAFF. CDR3 sequence (DNA): TGCGCCAGCAGCTCACGACAGACAAACACTGAAGCTTTCTTT.

The chain links TRBV24-1 to TRBJ2-5, with 8 positions matching TRBD1. The CDR3 is 15 amino acids. Germline assignment: CDR1 KGHDR and CDR2 SFDVKD. V lost 3 bases and J lost 4; bases outside the gene matches: 6. The CDR3 nucleotides are TGTGCCACCAGTGATCCTACAGGGGGTCGAGAGACCCAGTACTTC. It codes for CATSDPTGGRETQYF.

V usage is TRBV10-3 and J usage is TRBJ2-2; D not certain. Germline-derived CDR1 and CDR2 are ENHRY and SYGVKD. The ends were cut back, 6 bases at V and 0 bases at J, with 11 bases in the middle. The CDR3 is 15 amino acids. The CDR3 coding sequence is TGTGCCATCAGGGACCGGGCCTCGAACACCGGGGAGCTGTTTTTT. Amino acids: CAIRDRASNTGELFF.

This clonotype was seen a handful of times. V gene TRBV24-1 combines with J gene TRBJ2-3; the D is unclear. CDR1 and CDR2 from the germline V gene are KGHDR and SFDVKD. V gave up 5 bases and J gave up 3 bases, with 8 bases separating them. The CDR3 spans 13 residues. CDR3 sequence (DNA): TGTGCCACCAGTGGTCGAAGTACAGATACGCAGTATTTT. It codes for CATSGRSTDTQYF.

V and J are TRBV20-1 and TRBJ1-6, with D perhaps matching TRBD1 (6 bases). Germline CDR1 reads DFQATT; CDR2 reads SNEGSKA (reference sequence). V dropped 3 bases and J dropped 9 bases, with 21 bases sitting between them. The CDR3 loop spans 16 amino acids. The CDR3 reads CSASPSLQGESSPLHF. The CDR3 nucleotides read TGCAGTGCTAGCCCAAGCCTACAGGGAGAGAGTTCACCCCTCCACTTT.

The chain combines TRBV12-3 or TRBV12-4 with TRBJ2-3, with D tentatively TRBD2 (5 bases). The V gene lost 5 bases and the J gene lost 0 bases, with 12 bases spanning the gap. The CDR3 spans 15 residues. Here the CDR3 reads CASSQGLGSTDTQYF. The CDR3 DNA follows: TGTGCCAGCAGTCAAGGACTTGGTAGCACAGATACGCAGTATTTT.

The chain joins TRBV9 to TRBJ2-2, with D tentatively TRBD2 (6 bases). Germline lookup yields CDR1 SGDLS and CDR2 YYNGEE. The CDR3 loop spans 16 amino acids. V was trimmed by 2 bases and J by 0 bases, leaving 11 bases between them. The CDR3 is CASSVRGNANTGELFF. DNA of the CDR3: TGTGCCAGCAGCGTTCGGGGGAACGCGAACACCGGGGAGCTGTTTTTT.

This clonotype was counted a few times. The chain uses TRBV6-5 and TRBJ1-2; no reliable D call. Germline CDR1 MNHEY, CDR2 SVGAGI. The CDR3 extends over 12 amino acids. Deletions cut 5 bases from V and 6 bases from J, with 10 bases between. The CDR3, as DNA: TGTGCCAGCAGTGGACGGACGGATGGCTACACCTTC. It translates to CASSGRTDGYTF.

This clonotype was seen a handful of times. The chain combines TRBV24-1 with TRBJ2-2; 12 nucleotides align to TRBD2. V gave up 0 bases and J gave up 6 bases; unmatched junction bases: 16. Germline V lookup: CDR1 KGHDR, CDR2 SFDVKD. The CDR3 is 21 residues long. The CDR3 sequence: CATSDLQDREVTSGRPGELFF. The CDR3 DNA reads TGTGCCACCAGTGATTTGCAGGACAGGGAAGTCACTAGCGGGAGGCCCGGGGAGCTGTTTTTT.

A word on this clonotype: Germline is not matched at one junction end, which may reflect a read error. The chain couples TRBV3-1 to TRBJ1-5, with D hard to call. In germline, CDR1 is LGHDT, CDR2 YNNKEL (reference sequence). This CDR3 contains 17 residues. CDR3 nucleotides: TGTGCCAGCAGCCAAAGCCAGGATTGGAGGGAAGGTCAGCCCCATCATTTT. Protein product: CASSQSQDWREGQPHHF.

The chain is built from TRBV4-3 and TRBJ1-6; D is unresolved. This CDR3 contains 14 residues. V lost 0 bases to trimming and J lost 7 bases, with 7 bases between them. Germline V gene data show CDR1 as LGHNA and CDR2 as YSLEER. Here the CDR3 reads CASSQELRNSPLHF. The CDR3 DNA reads as TGCGCCAGCAGCCAAGAGCTCAGAAATTCACCCCTCCACTTT.

This clonotype came up a few times. The V and J genes are TRBV7-8 and TRBJ2-3, with TRBD1 as a possible D gene (6 bases). CDR3 size: 14 residues. V lost 6 bases and J lost 2, with 12 bases in between. The germline V gene encodes CDR1 SGHVS and CDR2 FQNEAQ. The CDR3 DNA reads TGTGCCAGCAGGCTCCGGGACATCACAGATACGCAGTATTTT. The encoded protein is CASRLRDITDTQYF.

The chain links TRBV20-1 to TRBJ1-1, with D possibly being TRBD1 (5 bases). There are 15 residues in the CDR3. CDR1 is DFQATT, CDR2 SNEGSKA, per germline (reference sequence). V was cut by 3 bases and J by 1 base, with 15 bases left in between. The CDR3 DNA follows: TGCAGTGCTAGGACCCCAGGCCAGGGGAACACTGAAGCTTTCTTT. This sequence encodes CSARTPGQGNTEAFF.

This sequence joins TRBV5-6 and TRBJ1-6; D remains ambiguous. Germline V gene sequence: CDR1 SGHDT, CDR2 YYEEEE. The CDR3 is made up of 14 amino acids. V was cut by 0 bases and J by 5 bases, with 6 bases left in between. Here the CDR3 reads CASSLGMDNSPLHF. The CDR3 region has the DNA TGTGCCAGCAGCTTGGGAATGGATAATTCACCCCTCCACTTT.

This sequence joins TRBV2 and TRBJ2-1, with D possibly matching TRBD2 (6 bases). The CDR3 totals 13 residues. With 6 bases removed from V and 7 bases from J, the gap between germline ends came to 13 bases. From germline, CDR1 is SNHLY and CDR2 FYNNEI. Here the CDR3 DNA reads TGTGCCAGCAGGCCGGGACTCATAAATGAGCAGTTCTTC. It translates to CASRPGLINEQFF.

The genes are TRBV18 and TRBJ1-1; D unclear. There are 14 residues in the CDR3. Trimming removed 4 bases from V and 4 bases from J, with 13 bases in between. Germline CDR1 reads KGHSH; CDR2 reads LQKENI. In nucleotides, the CDR3 is TGTGCCAGCTCACAAAAGGTTGTGGGCACTGAAGCTTTCTTT. It specifies CASSQKVVGTEAFF.

As regards this clonotype: The junction departs from germline at one end; a sequencing error may be responsible. V gene TRBV12-3 or TRBV12-4 combines with J gene TRBJ1-3; 7 bases match TRBD1. This CDR3 region has 16 residues. Written as DNA, the CDR3 is TGTGCCTGCAGTTTACGGGACAGAATATATGGAAACACCATATATTTT. The encoded protein is CACSLRDRIYGNTIYF.

J is TRBJ1-4 and V is TRBV30; D is unresolved. The length of the CDR3 is 11 residues. With 3 bases removed from V and 5 bases from J, the gap between germline ends came to 4 bases. Per the germline V gene, CDR1 is GTSNPN and CDR2 is SVGIG (reference sequence). The CDR3, as DNA: TGTGCCTGGAGGGGCAATGAAAAACTGTTTTTT. The encoded protein is CAWRGNEKLFF.

The table lists this clonotype with many counts. This chain joins TRBV20-1 and TRBJ2-3; 7 bases agree with TRBD2. Germline V gives CDR1 DFQATT, CDR2 SNEGSKA (reference sequence). This CDR3 has 13 residues. V lost 4 bases, J lost 4 bases, and 5 bases stayed unmatched. CDR3 protein: CSAKAGTSDTQYF. CDR3 DNA sequence: TGCAGTGCTAAAGCGGGGACGTCAGATACGCAGTATTTT.

The chain employs TRBV11-2 and TRBJ1-1; TRBD1 matches 12 bases. This CDR3 spans 14 amino acids. Looked up from germline, CDR1 is SGHAT and CDR2 is FQNNGV. Losses at the gene ends were 4 bases for V and 10 bases for J; bases not matched to a gene: 7. For the CDR3, the DNA is TGTGCCAGCAGCTATCGGGGACAGGGGGCTGGAGCTTTCTTT. Protein sequence: CASSYRGQGAGAFF.

V gene TRBV20-1 combines with J gene TRBJ1-4; tentative D call: TRBD1 (6 bases). Trimming shortened V by 5 bases and J by 5 bases, and 15 bases separated the two germline ends. The germline CDR1 and CDR2 sequences are DFQATT and SNEGSKA (reference sequence). The CDR3 sequence is 14 residues long. CDR3 DNA sequence: TGCAGTGCTGGATTACAGGGACCAAATGAAAAACTGTTTTTT. It yields the protein CSAGLQGPNEKLFF.

The genes are TRBV13 and TRBJ2-7, with D uncertain. Deletions cut 5 bases from V and 5 bases from J, with 19 bases between. This CDR3 has 15 amino acids. CDR1 is PRHDT and CDR2 is FYEKMQ in the germline V gene (reference sequence). The CDR3: CASSARPDLAHEQYF. Here the CDR3 DNA reads TGTGCCAGCAGCGCGCGTCCGGATCTTGCCCACGAGCAGTACTTC.

This clonotype was found a few times. The CDR3 nucleotides read TGTGCCAGCAGCTTGGAGTACGGGGGTACCCTTGAGCAGTACTTC. Its translation: CASSLEYGGTLEQYF. V is TRBV5-5 and J is TRBJ2-7; D is perhaps TRBD2 (6 bases). The V end lost 0 bases, the J end lost 7 bases, and 17 bases lay between the germline ends. CDR1 and CDR2 from the germline V gene are SGHKS and YYEKEE (reference sequence). The CDR3 covers 15 residues.

The gene calls are TRBV5-1 and TRBJ2-1; no clear D gene. This CDR3 is built from 15 residues. V lost 2 bases and J lost 5, with 14 bases in between. Per germline, CDR1 SGHRS and CDR2 YFSETQ. The DNA for the CDR3 is TGCGCCAGCAGCTTAGGCGGAGTAGGGAACAATGAGCAGTTCTTC. Its translation: CASSLGGVGNNEQFF.